What follows is one T cell receptor beta chain and its context. The CDR3 spans 14 residues. V lost 6 bases, J lost 6 bases, and 6 bases stayed unmatched. Per germline, CDR1 ENHRY and CDR2 SYGVKD. Method: immunoSEQ multiplex PCR; TCRdb's copy keeps in-frame clones and lacks some. This sample has fewer than 700,000 clones, with more than 75% found just once. This sample is part of a study of shared T cell receptors in the human thymus. These data were also filed under a second study, of human thymus T cells. That paper states: Thymic repertoires from unrelated individuals overlapped highly, related research reported.

Sequences were obtained from thymocytes. The TCR originated in a boy under three years old with a congenital heart defect. V usage is TRBV10-3 and J usage is TRBJ2-1; TRBD2 matches at 9 bases. This CDR3 reads CAIRVAGVRNEQFF. CDR3 in DNA: TGTGCCATCAGAGTAGCGGGAGTTCGCAATGAGCAGTTCTTC.